Following are 6 T cell receptor beta chains from one sample sequenced in a study of radiation and T cells in renal cell carcinoma. Noted time point: blood 4 weeks post-SBRT, at nephrectomy. Treatment specified: 15 Gy SBRT to primary tumor, nephrectomy 4 weeks later. This table comes from immunoSEQ multiplex PCR, and its TCRdb copy is limited to in-frame clones, with some not included. There are approximately 85,000 clones in the sample; 89% occur only once, and 6% lies in the top ten. The sequences come from blood, collected from a patient whose treatment included radiotherapy and nephrectomy. The origin of the receptors is a woman aged 70 to 79 with renal cell carcinoma.

CDR3 nucleotides: TGTGCCAGCAGGGCGGGACAGGGAGTGTCCTACTATGGCTACACCTTC. It encodes CASRAGQGVSYYGYTF. The chain combines TRBV5-4 with TRBJ1-2, with 9 bases identical to TRBD1. From germline, CDR1 is SGHNT and CDR2 YYREEE (reference sequence). The junction had 11 bases not matched to a gene; V was cut back by 5 bases and J by 3 bases. CDR3 length equals 16 residues.

CDR3 residues: CASSFGQRNYGYTF. The DNA of the CDR3 is TGTGCCAGCAGCTTCGGACAGCGAAACTATGGCTACACCTTC. This sequence joins TRBV7-9 and TRBJ1-2; a possible D gene is TRBD1 (6 bases). The V end lost 3 bases, the J end lost 2 bases, and 10 bases lay between the germline ends. The CDR3 spans 14 residues. Germline V gene data show CDR1 as SEHNR and CDR2 as FQNEAQ (reference sequence).

The CDR3 bases are TGTGCCAGCAGCGTCAAGATGAACACTGAAGCTTTCTTT. It codes for CASSVKMNTEAFF. The V gene is TRBV9, the J gene TRBJ1-1; D is ambiguous. Looked up from germline, CDR1 is SGDLS and CDR2 is YYNGEE. The CDR3 has 13 amino acids. Deletions cut 2 bases from V and 0 bases from J, with 5 bases between.

CDR3 residues: CASSLDGGRAHGYTF. The CDR3 DNA follows: TGTGCCAGCAGCTTAGATGGGGGGCGTGCTCATGGCTACACCTTC. The rearrangement joins TRBV7-2 to TRBJ1-2; TRBD1 might be the D (6 bases). Trimming removed 1 base at V and 6 bases at J, with 15 bases between. This CDR3 region has 15 residues. The germline V gene has CDR1 SGHTA and CDR2 FQGNSA.

V gene TRBV7-9 combines with J gene TRBJ1-5; no firm D call. Germline V gene sequence: CDR1 SEHNR, CDR2 FQNEAQ (reference sequence). The length of the CDR3 is 12 residues. The CDR3 DNA reads TGTGCGTTAGACCCGGGCAATCAGCCCCAGCATTTT. Protein product: CALDPGNQPQHF.

Only one count was recorded for this clone. The chain has TRBV6-5 and TRBJ1-1; D ambiguous. Germline lookup yields CDR1 MNHEY and CDR2 SVGAGI. This CDR3 has 16 amino acids. V gave up 4 bases and J gave up 5 bases, with 20 bases separating them. CDR3 amino acids: CASSSRTIRGKTEAFF. DNA for the CDR3: TGTGCCAGCAGTTCCCGCACCATTCGGGGTAAGACTGAAGCTTTCTTT.